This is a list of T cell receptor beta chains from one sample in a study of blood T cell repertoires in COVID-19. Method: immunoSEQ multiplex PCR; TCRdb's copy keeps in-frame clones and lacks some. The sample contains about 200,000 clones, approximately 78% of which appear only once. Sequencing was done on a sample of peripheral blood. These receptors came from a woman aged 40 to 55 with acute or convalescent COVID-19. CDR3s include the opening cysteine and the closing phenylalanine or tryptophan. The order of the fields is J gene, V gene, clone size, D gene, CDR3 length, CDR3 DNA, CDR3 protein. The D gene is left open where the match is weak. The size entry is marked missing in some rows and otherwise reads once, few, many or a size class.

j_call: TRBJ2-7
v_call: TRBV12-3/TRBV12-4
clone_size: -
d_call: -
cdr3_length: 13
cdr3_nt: TGTGCCAGCAGTCTTCGGGATTTTTTCGAGCAGTACTTC
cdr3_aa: CASSLRDFFEQYF

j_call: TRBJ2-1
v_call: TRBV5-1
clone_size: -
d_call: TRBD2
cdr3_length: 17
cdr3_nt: TGCGCCAGCAGCTTGACGGCTAGCGGGGGGGTCTACAATGAGCAGTTCTTC
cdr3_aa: CASSLTASGGVYNEQFF

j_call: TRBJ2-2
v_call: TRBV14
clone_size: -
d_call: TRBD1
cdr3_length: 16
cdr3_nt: TGTGCCAGCAGCTTAGGACAGGGGAGACGCACCGGGGAGCTGTTTTTT
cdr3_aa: CASSLGQGRRTGELFF

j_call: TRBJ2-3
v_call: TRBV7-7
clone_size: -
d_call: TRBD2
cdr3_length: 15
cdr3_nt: TGTGCCAGCAGCGCGGGACTAGCGGGGACAGATACGCAGTATTTT
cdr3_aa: CASSAGLAGTDTQYF

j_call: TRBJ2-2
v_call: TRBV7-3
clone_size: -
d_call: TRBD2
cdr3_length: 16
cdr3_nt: TGTGCCAGCAGCTTATCGGGGACTAGGAACACCGGGGAGCTGTTTTTT
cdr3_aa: CASSLSGTRNTGELFF

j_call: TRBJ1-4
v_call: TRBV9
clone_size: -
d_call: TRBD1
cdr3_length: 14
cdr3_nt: TGTGCCAGCAGCCGGGGACAGGGGAATGAAAAACTGTTTTTT
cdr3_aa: CASSRGQGNEKLFF

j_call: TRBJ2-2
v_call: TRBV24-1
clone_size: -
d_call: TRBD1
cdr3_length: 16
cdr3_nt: TGTGCCACCAGTGAACCGACAGGGGGAGGCACCGGGGAGCTGTTTTTT
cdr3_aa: CATSEPTGGGTGELFF

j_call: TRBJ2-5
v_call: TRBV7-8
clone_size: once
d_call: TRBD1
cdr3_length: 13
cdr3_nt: TGTGCCAGCAGCAAAGGGACAGAAGAGACCCAGTACTTC
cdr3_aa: CASSKGTEETQYF

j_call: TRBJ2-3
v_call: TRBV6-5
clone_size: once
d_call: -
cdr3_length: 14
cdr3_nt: TGTGCCAGCACGTTCCGGGTTGGCACAGATACGCAGTATTTT
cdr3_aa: CASTFRVGTDTQYF

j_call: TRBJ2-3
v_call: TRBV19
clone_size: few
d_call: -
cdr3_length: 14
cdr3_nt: TGTGCCAGTAGTAGAGGACAGTCCACAGATACGCAGTATTTT
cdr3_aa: CASSRGQSTDTQYF

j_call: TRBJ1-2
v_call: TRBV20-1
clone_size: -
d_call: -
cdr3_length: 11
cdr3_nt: TGCAGTGCTAGGGGGCTATATGGCTACACCTTC
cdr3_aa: CSARGLYGYTF

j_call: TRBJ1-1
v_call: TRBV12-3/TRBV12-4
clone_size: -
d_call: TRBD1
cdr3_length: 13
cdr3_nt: TGTGCCAGCAGGTCGACAGGGTACACTGAAGCTTTCTTT
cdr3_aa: CASRSTGYTEAFF

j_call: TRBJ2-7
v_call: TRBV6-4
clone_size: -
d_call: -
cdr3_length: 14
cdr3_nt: TGTGCCAGCAGTGACTCGAGGCAGTTCTACGAGCAGTACTTC
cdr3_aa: CASSDSRQFYEQYF

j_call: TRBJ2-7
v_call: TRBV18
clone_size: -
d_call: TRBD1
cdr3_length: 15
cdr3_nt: TGTGCCAGCTCACCACCGAGGACAGGGATCTACGAGCAGTACTTC
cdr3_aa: CASSPPRTGIYEQYF

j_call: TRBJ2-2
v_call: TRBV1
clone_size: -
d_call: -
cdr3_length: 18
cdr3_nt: TGCACCAGCAGCCGCAAGATCATAGCGGGAGTCTATACCGGGGAGCTGTTTTTT
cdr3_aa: CTSSRKIIAGVYTGELFF

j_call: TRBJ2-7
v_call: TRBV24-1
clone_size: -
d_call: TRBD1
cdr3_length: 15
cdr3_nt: TGTGCCACCAGTGACCTGGGGACAGGGAGCGACGAGCAGTACTTC
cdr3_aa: CATSDLGTGSDEQYF

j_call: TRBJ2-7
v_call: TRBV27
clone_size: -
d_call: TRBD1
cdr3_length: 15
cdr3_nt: TGTGCCAGCAAGGAGGTGTCACACAGGGGCTACGAGCAGTACTTC
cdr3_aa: CASKEVSHRGYEQYF

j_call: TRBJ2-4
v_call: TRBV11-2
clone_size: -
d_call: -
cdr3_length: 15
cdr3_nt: TGTGCCAGCACCAAACCCGGGACTGACAAAAACATTCAGTACTTC
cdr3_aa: CASTKPGTDKNIQYF

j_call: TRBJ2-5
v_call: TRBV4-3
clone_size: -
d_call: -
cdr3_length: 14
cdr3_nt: TGCGCCAGCAGCCAAGTCTATCCGGGGGTGACCCAGTACTTC
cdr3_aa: CASSQVYPGVTQYF

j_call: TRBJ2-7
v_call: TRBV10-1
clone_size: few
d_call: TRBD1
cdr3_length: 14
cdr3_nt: TGCGCCAGCGCCCGGGACAGGGCGCCCCACGAGCAGTACTTC
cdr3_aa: CASARDRAPHEQYF

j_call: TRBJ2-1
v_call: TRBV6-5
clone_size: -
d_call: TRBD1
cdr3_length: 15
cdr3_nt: TGTGCCAGCAGTTACTCGGGGACAGGGGGGAATGAGCAGTTCTTC
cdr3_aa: CASSYSGTGGNEQFF

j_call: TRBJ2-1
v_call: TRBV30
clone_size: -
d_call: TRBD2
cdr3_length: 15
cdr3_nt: TGTGCCTGGAGTGTAGGGACTAGCGGGGCAAATGAGCAGTTCTTC
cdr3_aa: CAWSVGTSGANEQFF

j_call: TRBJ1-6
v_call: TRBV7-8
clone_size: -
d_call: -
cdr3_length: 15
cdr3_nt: TGTGCCAGCAGCTTAGTTTACAGGTCGAATTCACCCCTCCACTTT
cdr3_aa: CASSLVYRSNSPLHF

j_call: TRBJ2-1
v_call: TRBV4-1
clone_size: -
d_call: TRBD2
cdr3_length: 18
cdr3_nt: TGCGCCAGCAGCCACCCCCTAGCGGGGGGCGACTCCTACAATGAGCAGTTCTTC
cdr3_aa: CASSHPLAGGDSYNEQFF

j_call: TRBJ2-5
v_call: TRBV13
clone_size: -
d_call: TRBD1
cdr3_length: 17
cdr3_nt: TGTGCCAGCAGCTTAGGCCCCCGGACAGGAAACCAAGAGACCCAGTACTTC
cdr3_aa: CASSLGPRTGNQETQYF

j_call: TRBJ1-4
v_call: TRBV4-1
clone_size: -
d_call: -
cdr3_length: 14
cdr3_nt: TGCGCCAGCAGCCAAGTACAGAGTAATGAAAAACTGTTTTTT
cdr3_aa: CASSQVQSNEKLFF

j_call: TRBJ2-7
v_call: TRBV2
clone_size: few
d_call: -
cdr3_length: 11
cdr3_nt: TGTGCCAGCGGCCCCCCTTACGAGCAGTACTTC
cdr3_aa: CASGPPYEQYF